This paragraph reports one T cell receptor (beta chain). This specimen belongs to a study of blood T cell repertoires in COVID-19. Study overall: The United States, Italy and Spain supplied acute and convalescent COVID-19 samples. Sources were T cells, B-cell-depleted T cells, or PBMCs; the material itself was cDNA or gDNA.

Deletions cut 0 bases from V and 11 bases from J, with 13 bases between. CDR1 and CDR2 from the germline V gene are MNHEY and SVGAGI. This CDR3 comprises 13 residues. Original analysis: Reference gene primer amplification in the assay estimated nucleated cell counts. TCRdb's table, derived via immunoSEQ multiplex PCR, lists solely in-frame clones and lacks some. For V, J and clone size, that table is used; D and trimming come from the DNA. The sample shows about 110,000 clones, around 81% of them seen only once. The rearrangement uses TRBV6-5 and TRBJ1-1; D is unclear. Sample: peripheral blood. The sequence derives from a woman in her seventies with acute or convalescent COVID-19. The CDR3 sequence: CASSYSVRERAFF. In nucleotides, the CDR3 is TGTGCCAGCAGTTACTCGGTACGAGAGAGGGCTTTCTTT.